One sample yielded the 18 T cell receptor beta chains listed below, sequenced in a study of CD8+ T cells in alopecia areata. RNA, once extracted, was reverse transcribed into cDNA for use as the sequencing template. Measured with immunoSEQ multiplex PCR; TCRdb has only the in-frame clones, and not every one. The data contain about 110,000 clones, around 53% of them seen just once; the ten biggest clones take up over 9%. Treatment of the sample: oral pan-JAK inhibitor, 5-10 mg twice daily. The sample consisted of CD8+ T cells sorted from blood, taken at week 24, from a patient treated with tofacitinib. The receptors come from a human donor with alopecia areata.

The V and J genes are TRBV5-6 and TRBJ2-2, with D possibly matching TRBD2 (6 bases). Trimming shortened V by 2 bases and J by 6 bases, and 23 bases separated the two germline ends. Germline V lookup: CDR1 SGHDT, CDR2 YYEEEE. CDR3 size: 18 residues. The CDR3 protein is CASSFSLQDAGQAGELFF. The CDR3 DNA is TGTGCCAGCAGCTTTTCACTTCAAGACGCGGGGCAGGCCGGGGAGCTGTTTTTT.

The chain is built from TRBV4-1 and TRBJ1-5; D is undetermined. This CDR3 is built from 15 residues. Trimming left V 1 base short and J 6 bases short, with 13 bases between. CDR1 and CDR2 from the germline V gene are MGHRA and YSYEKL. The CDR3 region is CASSQVGGLIQPQHF. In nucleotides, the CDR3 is TGCGCCAGCAGCCAAGTGGGCGGCTTAATTCAGCCCCAGCATTTT.

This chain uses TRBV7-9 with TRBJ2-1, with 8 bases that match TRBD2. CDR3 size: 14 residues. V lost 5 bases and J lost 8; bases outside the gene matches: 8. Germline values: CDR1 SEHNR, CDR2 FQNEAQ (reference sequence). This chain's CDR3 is CASSARGAPHEQFF. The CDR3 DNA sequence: TGTGCCAGCAGCGCGCGGGGGGCTCCACATGAGCAGTTCTTC.

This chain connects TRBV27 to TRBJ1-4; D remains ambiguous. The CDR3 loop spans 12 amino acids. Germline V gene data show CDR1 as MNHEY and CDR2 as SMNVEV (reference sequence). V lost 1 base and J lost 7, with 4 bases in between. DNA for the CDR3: TGTGCCAGCAGTTTATTTGGTGAAAAACTGTTTTTT. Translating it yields CASSLFGEKLFF.

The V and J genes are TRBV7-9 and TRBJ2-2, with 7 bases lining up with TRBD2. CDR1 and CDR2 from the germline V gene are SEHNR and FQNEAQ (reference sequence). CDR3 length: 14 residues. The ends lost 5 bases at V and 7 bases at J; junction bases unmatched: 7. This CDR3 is CASSAGVLGGELFF. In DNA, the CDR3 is TGTGCCAGCAGCGCGGGGGTCCTAGGCGGGGAGCTGTTTTTT.

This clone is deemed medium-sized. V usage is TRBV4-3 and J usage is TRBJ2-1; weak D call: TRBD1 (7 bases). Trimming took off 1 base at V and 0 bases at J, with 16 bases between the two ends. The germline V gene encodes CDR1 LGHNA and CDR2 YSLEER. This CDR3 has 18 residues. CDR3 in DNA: TGCGCCAGCAGCCAAGGCCAGGGGGGAGTTGGCTCCTACAATGAGCAGTTCTTC. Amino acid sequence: CASSQGQGGVGSYNEQFF.

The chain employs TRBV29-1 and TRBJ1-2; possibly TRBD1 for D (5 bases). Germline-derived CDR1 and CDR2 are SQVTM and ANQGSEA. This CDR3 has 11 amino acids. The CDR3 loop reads CLVRGDYGYTF. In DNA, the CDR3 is TGCCTTGTAAGGGGCGACTATGGCTACACCTTC.

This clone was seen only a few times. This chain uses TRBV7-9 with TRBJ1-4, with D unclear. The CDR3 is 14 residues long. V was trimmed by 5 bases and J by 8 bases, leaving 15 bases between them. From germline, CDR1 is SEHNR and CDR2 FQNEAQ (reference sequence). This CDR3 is CASSTVGRNEKLFF. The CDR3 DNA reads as TGTGCCAGCAGCACAGTAGGAAGAAACGAAAAACTGTTTTTT.

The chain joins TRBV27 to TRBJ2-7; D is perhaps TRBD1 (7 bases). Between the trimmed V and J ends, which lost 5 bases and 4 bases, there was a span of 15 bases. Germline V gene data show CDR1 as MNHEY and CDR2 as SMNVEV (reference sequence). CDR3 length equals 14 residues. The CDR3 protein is CASSTAGGGYEQYF. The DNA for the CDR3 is TGTGCCAGCAGTACGGCAGGGGGAGGATACGAGCAGTACTTC.

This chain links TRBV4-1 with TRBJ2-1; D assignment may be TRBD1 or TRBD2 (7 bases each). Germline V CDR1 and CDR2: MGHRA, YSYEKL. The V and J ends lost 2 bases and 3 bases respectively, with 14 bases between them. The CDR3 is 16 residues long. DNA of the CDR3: TGCGCCAGCAGCCAATGGCAGGGGGGGAGCTACAATGAGCAGTTCTTC. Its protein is CASSQWQGGSYNEQFF.

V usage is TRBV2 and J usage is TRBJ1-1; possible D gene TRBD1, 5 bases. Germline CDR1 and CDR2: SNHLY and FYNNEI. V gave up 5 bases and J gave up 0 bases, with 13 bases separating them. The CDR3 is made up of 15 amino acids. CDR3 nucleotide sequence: TGTGCCAGCAGTTCAATCGACAGAATGAACACTGAAGCTTTCTTT. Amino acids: CASSSIDRMNTEAFF.

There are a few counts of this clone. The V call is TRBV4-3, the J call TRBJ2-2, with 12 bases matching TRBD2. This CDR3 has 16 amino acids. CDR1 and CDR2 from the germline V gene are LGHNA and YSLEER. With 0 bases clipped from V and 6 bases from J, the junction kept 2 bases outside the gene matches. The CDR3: CASSQDPSGGAGELFF. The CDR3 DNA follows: TGCGCCAGCAGCCAAGATCCTAGCGGGGGGGCCGGGGAGCTGTTTTTT.

The CDR3 DNA sequence: TGTGCCAGCAGTGAAGAGGTGGCTGAGCAGTATTTT. It translates to CASSEEVAEQYF. The chain has TRBV2 and TRBJ2-3; D not resolved. Per germline, CDR1 SNHLY and CDR2 FYNNEI. Trimming removed 1 base from V and 11 bases from J, with 10 bases in between. The CDR3 is 12 amino acids.

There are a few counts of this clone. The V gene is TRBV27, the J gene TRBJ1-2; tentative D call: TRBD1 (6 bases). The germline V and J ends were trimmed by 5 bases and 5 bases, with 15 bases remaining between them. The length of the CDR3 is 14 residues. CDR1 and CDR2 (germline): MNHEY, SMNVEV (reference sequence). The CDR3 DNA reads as TGTGCCAGCAGTCCGACCAGGACAGCTTATGGCTACACCTTC. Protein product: CASSPTRTAYGYTF.

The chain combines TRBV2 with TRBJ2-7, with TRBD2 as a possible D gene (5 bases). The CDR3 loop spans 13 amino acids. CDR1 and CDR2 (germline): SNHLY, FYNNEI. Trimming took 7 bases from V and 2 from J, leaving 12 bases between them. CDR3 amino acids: CASKITEAYEQYF. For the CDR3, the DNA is TGTGCCAGCAAAATAACGGAGGCCTACGAGCAGTACTTC.

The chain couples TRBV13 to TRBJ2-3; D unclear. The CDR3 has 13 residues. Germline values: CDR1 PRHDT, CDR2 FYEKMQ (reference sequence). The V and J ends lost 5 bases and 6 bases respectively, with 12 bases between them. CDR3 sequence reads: CASSPSGRDTQYF. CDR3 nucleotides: TGTGCCAGCAGCCCCTCAGGAAGGGATACGCAGTATTTT. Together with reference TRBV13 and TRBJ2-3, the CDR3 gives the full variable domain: AAGVIQSPRHLIKEKRETATLKCYPIPRHDTVYWYQQGPGQDPQFLISFYEKMQSDKGSIPDRFSAQQFSDYHSELNMSSLELGDSALYFCASSPSGRDTQYFGPGTRLTVL.

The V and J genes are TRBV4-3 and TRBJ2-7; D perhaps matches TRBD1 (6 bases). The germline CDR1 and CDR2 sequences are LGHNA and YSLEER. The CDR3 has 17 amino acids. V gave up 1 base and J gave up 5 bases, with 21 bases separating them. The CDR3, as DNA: TGCGCCAGCAGCCAAGGCCCAAGAGCAGGGGAATGGGACGAGCAGTACTTC. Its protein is CASSQGPRAGEWDEQYF.

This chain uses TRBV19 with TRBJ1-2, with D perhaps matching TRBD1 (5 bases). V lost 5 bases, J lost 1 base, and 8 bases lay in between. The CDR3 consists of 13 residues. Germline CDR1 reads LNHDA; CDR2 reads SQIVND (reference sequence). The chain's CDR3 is CASSVTVNYGYTF. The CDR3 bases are TGTGCCAGTAGTGTGACAGTTAACTATGGCTACACCTTC.